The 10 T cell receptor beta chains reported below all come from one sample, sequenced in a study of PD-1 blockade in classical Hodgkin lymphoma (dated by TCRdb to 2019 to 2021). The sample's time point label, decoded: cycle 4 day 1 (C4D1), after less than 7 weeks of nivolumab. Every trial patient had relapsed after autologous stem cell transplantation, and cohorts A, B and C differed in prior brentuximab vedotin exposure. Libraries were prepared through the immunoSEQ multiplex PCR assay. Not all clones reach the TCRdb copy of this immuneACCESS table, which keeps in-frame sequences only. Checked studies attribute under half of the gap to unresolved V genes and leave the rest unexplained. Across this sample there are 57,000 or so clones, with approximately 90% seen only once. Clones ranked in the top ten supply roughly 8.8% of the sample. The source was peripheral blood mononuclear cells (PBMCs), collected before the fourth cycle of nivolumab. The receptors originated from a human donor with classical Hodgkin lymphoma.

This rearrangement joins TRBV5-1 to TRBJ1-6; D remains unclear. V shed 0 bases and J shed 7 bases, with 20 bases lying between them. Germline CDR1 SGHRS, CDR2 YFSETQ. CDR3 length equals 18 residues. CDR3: CASSLDPTSQSQNSPLHF. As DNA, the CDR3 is TGCGCCAGCAGCTTGGATCCGACGTCCCAATCCCAGAATTCACCCCTCCACTTT.

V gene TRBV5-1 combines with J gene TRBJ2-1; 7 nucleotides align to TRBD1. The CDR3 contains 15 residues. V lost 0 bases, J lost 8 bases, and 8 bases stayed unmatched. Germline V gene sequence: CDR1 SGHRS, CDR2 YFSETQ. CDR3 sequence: CASSLAYTGVDEQFF. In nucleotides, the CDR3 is TGCGCCAGCAGCTTGGCTTATACAGGGGTAGATGAGCAGTTCTTC.

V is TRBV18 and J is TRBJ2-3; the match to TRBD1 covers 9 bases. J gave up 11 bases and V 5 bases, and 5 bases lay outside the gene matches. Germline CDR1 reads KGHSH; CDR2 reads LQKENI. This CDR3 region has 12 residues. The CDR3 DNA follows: TGTGCCAGCTCATCGGGACAGGGTGAGCAGTATTTT. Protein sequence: CASSSGQGEQYF.

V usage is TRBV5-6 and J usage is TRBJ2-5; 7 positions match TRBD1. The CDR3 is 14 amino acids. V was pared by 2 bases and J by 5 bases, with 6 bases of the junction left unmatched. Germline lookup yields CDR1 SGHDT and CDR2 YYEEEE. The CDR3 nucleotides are TGTGCCAGCAGCTTCAGAGGGGGCGGGGAGACCCAGTACTTC. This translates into CASSFRGGGETQYF.

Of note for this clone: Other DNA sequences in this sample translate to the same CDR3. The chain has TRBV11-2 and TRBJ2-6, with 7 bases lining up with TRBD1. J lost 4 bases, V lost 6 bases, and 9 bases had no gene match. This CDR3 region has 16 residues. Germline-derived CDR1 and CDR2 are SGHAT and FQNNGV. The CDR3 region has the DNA TGTGCCAGCAGTCAACAGGGGCTAGGGGGGGCCAACGTCCTGACTTTC. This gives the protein CASSQQGLGGANVLTF. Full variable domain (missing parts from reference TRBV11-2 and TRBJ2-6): EAGVAQSPRYKIIEKRQSVAFWCNPISGHATLYWYQQILGQGPKLLIQFQNNGVVDDSQLPKDRFSAERLKGVDSTLKIQPAKLEDSAVYLCASSQQGLGGANVLTFGAGSRLTVL.

CDR3 sequence: CASSLVLRWDITTSGANVLTF. In DNA form, the CDR3 reads TGCGCCAGCAGCTTGGTTCTTAGGTGGGACATCACCACCTCTGGGGCCAACGTCCTGACTTTC. The genes are TRBV5-1 and TRBJ2-6; D is perhaps TRBD1 (6 bases). Germline values: CDR1 SGHRS, CDR2 YFSETQ. The CDR3 sequence is 21 residues long. With 0 bases removed from V and 0 bases from J, the gap between germline ends came to 22 bases. Combining the CDR3 with reference TRBV5-1 and TRBJ2-6 gives the whole variable domain KAGVTQTPRYLIKTRGQQVTLSCSPISGHRSVSWYQQTPGQGLQFLFEYFSETQRNKGNFPGRFSGRQFSNSRSEMNVSTLELGDSALYLCASSLVLRWDITTSGANVLTFGAGSRLTVL.

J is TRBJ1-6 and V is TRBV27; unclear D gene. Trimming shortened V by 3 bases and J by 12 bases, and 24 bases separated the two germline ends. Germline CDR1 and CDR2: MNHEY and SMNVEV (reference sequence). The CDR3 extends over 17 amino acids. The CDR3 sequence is CASSLAKHPYASLPLHF. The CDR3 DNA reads TGTGCCAGCAGTTTGGCCAAACACCCCTACGCGAGTTTACCCCTCCACTTT.

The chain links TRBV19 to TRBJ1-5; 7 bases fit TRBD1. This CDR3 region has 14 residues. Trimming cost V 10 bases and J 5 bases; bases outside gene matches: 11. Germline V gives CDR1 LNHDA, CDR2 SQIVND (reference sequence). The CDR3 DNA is TGTGCCATCGGAGTCGGGGACAGATATCAGCCCCAGCATTTT. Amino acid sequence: CAIGVGDRYQPQHF.

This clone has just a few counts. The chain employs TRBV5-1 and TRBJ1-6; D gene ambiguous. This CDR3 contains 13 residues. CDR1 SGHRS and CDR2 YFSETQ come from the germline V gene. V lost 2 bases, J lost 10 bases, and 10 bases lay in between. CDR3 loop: CASSFSDGSPLHF. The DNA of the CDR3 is TGCGCCAGCAGCTTCTCGGACGGCTCACCCCTCCACTTT.

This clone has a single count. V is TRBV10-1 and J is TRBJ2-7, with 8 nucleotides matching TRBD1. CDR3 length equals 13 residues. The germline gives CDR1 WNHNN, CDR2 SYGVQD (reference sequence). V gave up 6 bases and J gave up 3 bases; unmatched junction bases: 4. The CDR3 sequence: CASSRGQGYEQYF. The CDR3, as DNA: TGCGCCAGCAGCCGAGGACAGGGCTACGAGCAGTACTTC.